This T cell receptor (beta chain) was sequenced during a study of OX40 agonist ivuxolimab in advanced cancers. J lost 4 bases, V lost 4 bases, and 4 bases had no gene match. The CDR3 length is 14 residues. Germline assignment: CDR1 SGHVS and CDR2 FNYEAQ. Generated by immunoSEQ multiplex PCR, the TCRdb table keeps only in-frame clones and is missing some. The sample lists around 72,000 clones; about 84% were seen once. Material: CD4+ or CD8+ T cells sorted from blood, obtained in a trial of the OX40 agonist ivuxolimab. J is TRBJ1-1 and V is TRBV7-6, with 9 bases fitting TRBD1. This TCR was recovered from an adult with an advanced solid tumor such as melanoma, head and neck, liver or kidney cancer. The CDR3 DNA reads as TGTGCCAGCAGCTACGGACAGGGGAGCACTGAAGCTTTCTTT. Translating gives CASSYGQGSTEAFF.